The 12 T cell receptor beta chains below come from one sample, sequenced in a study of cytotoxic CD8 clonotypes in ibrutinib-treated CLL. Here immunoSEQ multiplex PCR was the method, and the copy in TCRdb shows in-frame clones only, minus some. The table has over 120,000 clones, 70% to 80% seen once. The sample consisted of PBMCs, taken after 12 months of ibrutinib treatment. The receptors were sampled from a human donor with chronic lymphocytic leukemia.

The chain recombines TRBV29-1 with TRBJ1-1; D uncertain. The length of the CDR3 is 14 residues. V lost 4 bases and J 1 base, leaving 13 bases between the germline ends. Germline CDR1 reads SQVTM; CDR2 reads ANQGSEA. CDR3 amino acids: CSVGGSYWNTEAFF. CDR3 DNA sequence: TGCAGCGTTGGCGGGTCGTATTGGAACACTGAAGCTTTCTTT.

This chain uses TRBV7-9 with TRBJ1-3; D gene ambiguous. This CDR3 contains 15 residues. V lost 2 bases to trimming and J lost 4 bases, with 12 bases between them. The V gene's germline CDR1 is SEHNR and CDR2 FQNEAQ (reference sequence). The CDR3 protein is CASSLSYGRGNTIYF. The CDR3 DNA is TGTGCCAGCAGCTTAAGCTATGGTCGGGGAAACACCATATATTTT.

This clone came up once. The V call is TRBV19, the J call TRBJ2-3; 7 bases are shared with TRBD2. Germline assignment: CDR1 LNHDA and CDR2 SQIVND (reference sequence). Trimming at V came to 4 bases and at J to 5 bases, leaving 9 bases not matched to a gene. The CDR3 is 15 amino acids. CDR3 nucleotides: TGTGCCAGTAGTAAACTAGCGATGTCATTAGATACGCAGTATTTT. Translating it yields CASSKLAMSLDTQYF. Filled out from reference TRBV19 and TRBJ2-3, the complete variable domain reads DGGITQSPKYLFRKEGQNVTLSCEQNLNHDAMYWYRQDPGQGLRLIYYSQIVNDFQKGDIAEGYSVSREKKESFPLTVTSAQKNPTAFYLCASSKLAMSLDTQYFGPGTRLTVL.

This clone was counted only a few times. The CDR3 here is CASSLIRSNEKLFF. The DNA for the CDR3 is TGTGCCAGCAGCTTGATCAGGAGTAATGAAAAACTGTTTTTT. The chain recombines TRBV5-6 with TRBJ1-4; D gene uncertain. The germline gives CDR1 SGHDT, CDR2 YYEEEE. This CDR3 region has 14 residues. Trimming took off 1 base at V and 4 bases at J, with 8 bases between the two ends.

The chain employs TRBV4-3 and TRBJ1-2, with D possibly TRBD1 on 6 matching bases. Germline CDR1 is LGHNA and CDR2 is YSLEER. The CDR3 runs 16 residues. The V and J ends lost 2 bases and 6 bases respectively, with 19 bases between them. Written as DNA, the CDR3 is TGCGCCAGCAGCCAATTTTCCGGGGGCGCACATGATGGCTACACCTTC. Protein sequence: CASSQFSGGAHDGYTF.

The rearrangement links TRBV4-3 to TRBJ1-4; D ambiguous. Per the germline V gene, CDR1 is LGHNA and CDR2 is YSLEER. CDR3 size: 15 residues. The germline V and J ends were trimmed by 2 bases and 5 bases, with 12 bases remaining between them. CDR3 sequence reads: CASSQRMAANEKLFF. CDR3 in DNA: TGCGCCAGCAGCCAAAGAATGGCCGCAAATGAAAAACTGTTTTTT.

V is TRBV4-1 and J is TRBJ1-1; tentatively, D is TRBD1 (6 bases). CDR3 length: 17 residues. The V end was cut by 0 bases, the J end by 2 bases, with 16 bases between. Germline assignment: CDR1 MGHRA and CDR2 YSYEKL. CDR3 sequence (DNA): TGCGCCAGCAGCCAAGATAGGAGTCGGACAGTAAACACTGAAGCTTTCTTT. It encodes CASSQDRSRTVNTEAFF.

This chain links TRBV19 with TRBJ1-1; D gene uncertain. The CDR3 is 13 residues long. Trimming left V 3 bases short and J 4 bases short, with 9 bases between. Germline CDR1 and CDR2: LNHDA and SQIVND (reference sequence). CDR3 loop: CASSITGFTEAFF. CDR3 DNA sequence: TGTGCCAGTAGTATTACGGGGTTCACTGAAGCTTTCTTT.

The rearrangement uses TRBV18 and TRBJ2-1; TRBD1 matches 7 bases. Germline CDR1 reads KGHSH; CDR2 reads LQKENI. CDR3 length: 15 amino acids. Trimming removed 0 bases from V and 2 bases from J; junction bases left unmatched: 1. The DNA of the CDR3 is TGTGCCAGCTCACCACCGGGACAGCCCTACAATGAGCAGTTCTTC. This sequence encodes CASSPPGQPYNEQFF.

V gene TRBV19 combines with J gene TRBJ1-2; D is uncertain. Germline CDR1 and CDR2: LNHDA and SQIVND (reference sequence). The germline V and J ends were trimmed by 4 bases and 1 base, with 10 bases remaining between them. This CDR3 comprises 14 residues. The DNA of the CDR3 is TGTGCCAGTAGTACGTCAGACTTTAACTATGGCTACACCTTC. Translated: CASSTSDFNYGYTF.

This clone was seen a handful of times. The rearrangement joins TRBV11-3 to TRBJ2-1, with D perhaps TRBD1 (6 bases). Trimming took 5 bases from V and 4 from J, leaving 9 bases between them. In germline, CDR1 is SGHNT, CDR2 YENEEA. The CDR3 spans 13 residues. The CDR3 here is CASSQGQYNEQFF. The CDR3 bases are TGTGCCAGCAGCCAAGGACAGTACAATGAGCAGTTCTTC.

This sequence joins TRBV6-5 and TRBJ2-1; 12 nucleotides line up with TRBD2. CDR1 and CDR2 (germline): MNHEY, SVGAGI. The CDR3 consists of 14 residues. Trimming removed 5 bases from V and 6 bases from J; junction bases left unmatched: 2. The CDR3 nucleotides read TGTGCCAGCAGTACGGGACTAGCGGGCAATGAGCAGTTCTTC. The encoded protein is CASSTGLAGNEQFF.